This is a list of T cell receptor beta chains from one sample in a study of OX40 agonist ivuxolimab in advanced cancers. Clones were read by immunoSEQ multiplex PCR, and TCRdb kept only the in-frame ones, dropping some. Of around 13,000 clones listed, 65% to 80% are singletons. The sample consisted of CD4+ or CD8+ T cells sorted from blood, taken in a trial of the OX40 agonist ivuxolimab. The receptors shown here come from an adult with an advanced solid tumor such as melanoma, head and neck, liver or kidney cancer. Both conserved end residues are part of each CDR3. A D gene is named only where the DNA matches it firmly. Expanded clones get a size class; other rows say once, few or many, or leave the size out.

j_call v_call cdr3_length d_call clone_size cdr3_nt cdr3_aa
TRBJ2-2 TRBV29-1 14 NA NA TGCAGCGTTTTTGGGGCTGTCAACACCGGGGAGCTGTTTTTT CSVFGAVNTGELFF
TRBJ1-2 TRBV6-5 12 TRBD1 NA TGTGCCACTATGGGACAGGGGATTGGCTACACCTTC CATMGQGIGYTF
TRBJ2-1 TRBV7-2 15 NA few TGTGCCAGCAGCTTTTCGGGCCCCTCCGCTAGTGAGCAGTTCTTC CASSFSGPSASEQFF
TRBJ1-5 TRBV28 14 NA once TGTGCCAGCAGGTCGGGACATAGCAATCAGCCCCAGCATTTT CASRSGHSNQPQHF
TRBJ1-1 TRBV5-1 14 NA NA TGCGCCAGCAGCTTGGTGGGAATAGGGACTGAAGCTTTCTTT CASSLVGIGTEAFF
TRBJ2-7 TRBV4-2 13 TRBD2 NA TGTGCCAGCAGCCAAGACCCGGGGGGAGAGCAGTACTTC CASSQDPGGEQYF
TRBJ2-2 TRBV7-9 14 TRBD1 NA TGTGCCAGCAGCTCGAACAGGGGGACCGGGGAGCTGTTTTTT CASSSNRGTGELFF
TRBJ1-5 TRBV2 15 NA NA TGTGCCAGCAGTGAATTTTATCAGTTAAATCAGCCCCAGCATTTT CASSEFYQLNQPQHF
TRBJ2-7 TRBV6-5 16 NA NA TGTGCCAGCAGTTACGCCACGGGCAGGCCTCCCCGCGAGCAGTACTTC CASSYATGRPPREQYF
TRBJ2-5 TRBV7-9 14 NA NA TGTGCCAGCAGTCTTCGGCAGGGCCGGGAGACCCAGTACTTC CASSLRQGRETQYF
TRBJ1-1 TRBV29-1 11 NA NA TGCAGCGTTGAAGGTGGGGCTGAAGCTTTCTTT CSVEGGAEAFF
TRBJ2-7 TRBV28 14 NA NA TGTGCCAGCCACCGAACAGGGACAACCTACGAGCAGTACTTC CASHRTGTTYEQYF
TRBJ2-7 TRBV6-1 14 NA NA TGTGCCAGCAGTGAAGAGGCTGCAGGCCACGAGCAGTACTTC CASSEEAAGHEQYF
TRBJ1-2 TRBV11-1 12 NA NA TGTGCCAGCAGCTTCGGGAGCTATGGCTACACCTTC CASSFGSYGYTF
TRBJ2-7 TRBV2 14 TRBD2 NA TGTGCCAGCAGTGGCAGCGGGGGGGGCTACGAGCAGTACTTC CASSGSGGGYEQYF
TRBJ2-2 TRBV7-9 18 NA NA TGTGCCAGCAGCTCTTCATGGATAGGGAATTTGAACACCGGGGAGCTGTTTTTT CASSSSWIGNLNTGELFF
TRBJ2-3 TRBV10-3 16 NA NA TGTGCCATCAGTGGTTACAAGGGGAAGGTCGCAGATACGCAGTATTTT CAISGYKGKVADTQYF
TRBJ2-7 TRBV30 14 TRBD1 few TGTGCCTGGTGTGGCGGGACAGGGGTGTACGAGCAGTACTTC CAWCGGTGVYEQYF
TRBJ2-3 TRBV27 15 TRBD2 NA TGTGCCAGCGGCTTTAGCGGGAGGGGCACAGATACGCAGTATTTT CASGFSGRGTDTQYF
TRBJ1-2 TRBV4-1 16 NA NA TGCGCCAGCAGCCAAGATCTAGGGGTGAGAAACTATGGCTACACCTTC CASSQDLGVRNYGYTF
TRBJ1-3 TRBV4-1 16 NA NA TGCGCCAGCAGCCAAGATCAGTTCCGCTCTGGAAACACCATATATTTT CASSQDQFRSGNTIYF
TRBJ2-7 TRBV28 15 TRBD2 NA TGTGCCAGCAGTTTATATCCTAGCGGTTCCTACGAGCAGTACTTC CASSLYPSGSYEQYF